Listed here are 25 T cell receptor beta chains from one sample, sequenced in a study of regulatory T cells in long-lasting Graves disease. According to the study, TCR beta libraries were built with iRepertoire HTBI primers and CDR3-region Arm-PCR. Via MiXCR, TCRdb re-called the multiplex PCR reads, giving one row per CDR3 protein. Of about 310,000 distinct CDR3 sequences listed, roughly a fifth are singletons. Sample time point: persistent/refractory GD, antithyroid drugs over 5 years with positive TRAb. After RNA was extracted from PBMCs, the TCR library was made from it. Source: peripheral blood mononuclear cells (PBMCs), taken when the disease was refractory, from a patient treated with antithyroid drugs. Every receptor here comes from a female donor with Graves disease.

There are many counts of this clonotype. The junction differs from germline at one of its ends, possibly a read error. J is TRBJ1-5 and V is TRBV28; D remains unclear. The CDR3 is made up of 12 amino acids. Germline lookup yields CDR1 MDHEN and CDR2 SYDVKM. CDR3 protein: CTSIREGQPQHF. CDR3 bases: TGTACCAGCATTCGAGAAGGGCAGCCCCAGCATTTT.

This chain joins TRBV19 and TRBJ2-1, with 9 bases matching TRBD1. V shed 4 bases and J 3 bases; nucleotides not matched to a gene: 13. The CDR3 contains 18 residues. Germline V lookup: CDR1 LNHDA, CDR2 SQIVND (reference sequence). The CDR3 protein is CASSTRKLGQGGYNEQFF. CDR3 sequence (DNA): TGTGCCAGTAGTACCCGTAAGTTGGGACAGGGAGGCTACAATGAGCAGTTCTTC. The full variable domain, rest sourced from reference TRBV19 and TRBJ2-1, is DGGITQSPKYLFRKEGQNVTLSCEQNLNHDAMYWYRQDPGQGLRLIYYSQIVNDFQKGDIAEGYSVSREKKESFPLTVTSAQKNPTAFYLCASSTRKLGQGGYNEQFFGPGTRLTVL.

The gene calls are TRBV20-1 and TRBJ1-2; the match to TRBD1 covers 8 bases. V dropped 2 bases and J dropped 0; count of bases not matched to a gene: 14. CDR1 is DFQATT and CDR2 is SNEGSKA in the germline V gene (reference sequence). The CDR3 sequence is 18 residues long. The CDR3 is CSARFWTGTTLANYGYTF. The CDR3 nucleotides read TGCAGTGCTAGATTCTGGACAGGGACTACCTTGGCTAACTATGGCTACACCTTC.

The chain is built from TRBV30 and TRBJ1-2; maybe TRBD1 (6 bases). This CDR3 contains 12 residues. V was shortened by 0 bases and J by 8 bases, with 10 bases between the two germline ends. From germline, CDR1 is GTSNPN and CDR2 SVGIG (reference sequence). The CDR3 region is CAWSVSGVGYTF. In nucleotides, the CDR3 is TGTGCCTGGAGTGTGTCAGGGGTCGGCTACACCTTC.

This clonotype was counted ten times or more. For the CDR3, the DNA is TGTGCCAGCACTACAGGTGATAGCAATCAGCCCCAGCATTTT. Encoded protein: CASTTGDSNQPQHF. The J gene is TRBJ1-5, the V gene TRBV6-1; the D gene is possibly TRBD1 (5 bases). CDR3 size: 14 residues. Trimming stripped 7 bases from V and 0 bases from J, with 10 bases between. Germline-derived CDR1 and CDR2 are MNHNS and SASEGT.

There are many counts of this clonotype. This chain joins TRBV11-2 and TRBJ2-4; D unclear. The germline V gene encodes CDR1 SGHAT and CDR2 FQNNGV. This CDR3 has 14 amino acids. Trimming removed 4 bases at V and 5 bases at J, with 12 bases between. CDR3 region: CASSSHQYENIQYF. The CDR3 nucleotides read TGTGCCAGCAGCTCTCACCAATACGAAAACATTCAGTACTTC.

This clonotype appeared many times. The CDR3 DNA is TGTGCCAGCAGCCCCTTAGCGGGAGGACCCTACGAGCAGTACTTC. Its translation is CASSPLAGGPYEQYF. V usage is TRBV11-2 and J usage is TRBJ2-7; TRBD2 matches 10 bases. Trimming took 5 bases from V and 2 from J; bases not matched to a gene: 6. CDR1 and CDR2 (germline): SGHAT, FQNNGV. The CDR3 has 15 amino acids.

The rearrangement links TRBV27 to TRBJ1-6; the match to TRBD1 covers 10 bases. CDR3 length equals 15 residues. Trimming cost V 5 bases and J 6 bases; bases outside gene matches: 4. Germline loops: CDR1 MNHEY, CDR2 SMNVEV (reference sequence). CDR3 sequence: CASSPRDRGNSPLHF. In DNA, the CDR3 is TGTGCCAGCAGTCCCCGGGACAGGGGTAATTCACCCCTCCACTTT.

This chain uses TRBV20-1 with TRBJ2-3; D may be TRBD2 (5 bases). V lost 0 bases and J lost 5, with 12 bases in between. This CDR3 has 14 amino acids. Germline-derived CDR1 and CDR2 are DFQATT and SNEGSKA (reference sequence). CDR3: CSAREVGIKDTQYF. The CDR3 region has the DNA TGCAGTGCTAGAGAGGTCGGGATCAAAGATACGCAGTATTTT.

This clonotype was seen a handful of times. The J gene is TRBJ2-7, the V gene TRBV7-2; TRBD2 matches at 8 bases. Trimming took 5 bases from V and 0 from J; bases not matched to a gene: 3. Germline V gives CDR1 SGHTA, CDR2 FQGNSA. This CDR3 spans 14 amino acids. CDR3 bases: TGTGCCAGCAGCGCTAGCGGGCTCTCCTACGAGCAGTACTTC. Its protein is CASSASGLSYEQYF.

This clonotype was observed many times. The CDR3 DNA reads as TGTGCCAGCGCATCACCCCGACAGGGGGCAAGAGAAAAACTGTTTTTT. It translates to CASASPRQGAREKLFF. This sequence joins TRBV28 and TRBJ1-4; 10 bases match TRBD1. CDR1 is MDHEN, CDR2 SYDVKM, per germline. Germline trimming cut 8 bases from V and 8 bases from J; bases unmatched to any gene: 14. The CDR3 has 16 residues.

As regards this clonotype: Since no conserved phenylalanine or tryptophan closes the CDR3, a read error is the likely cause. The J gene is TRBJ1-4, the V gene TRBV28; D gene ambiguous. The germline gives CDR1 MDHEN, CDR2 SYDVKM. The CDR3 sequence is 15 residues long. Trimming took off 6 bases at V and 5 bases at J, with 16 bases between the two ends. Here the CDR3 DNA reads TGTGCCAGCAGCCCCCCCGTTGGGCCCAATGAAAAACTGTTTCTT. It is translated as CASSPPVGPNEKLFL.

The sample holds one count of this clonotype. V is TRBV12-3 or TRBV12-4 and J is TRBJ2-6; tentatively, D is TRBD2 (5 bases). The CDR3 covers 15 residues. V was clipped by 6 bases and J by 3 bases, with 12 bases between them. The DNA of the CDR3 is TGTGCCAGCAGCCGGGGAGCATATGGGGCCAACGTCCTGACTTTC. Translating gives CASSRGAYGANVLTF.

This clonotype occurred many times. The rearrangement links TRBV6-9 to TRBJ1-5; D might be TRBD1 (5 bases). The CDR3 is 15 amino acids. CDR1 and CDR2 from the germline V gene are MNHGY and SVAAGI. Trimming left V 3 bases short and J 7 bases short, with 16 bases between. CDR3 amino acids: CASSYKQGLGQPQHF. The DNA for the CDR3 is TGTGCCAGCAGTTACAAGCAGGGTCTCGGACAGCCCCAGCATTTT.

This clonotype was picked up a small number of times. This chain joins TRBV12-3 or TRBV12-4 and TRBJ2-2; TRBD2 matches at 10 bases. The CDR3 is 17 amino acids. V was clipped by 4 bases and J by 4 bases; unmatched bases: 9. CDR3 in DNA: TGTGCCAGCAGTTCCTTCACTAGCGGGACTATCACCGGGGAGCTGTTTTTT. This translates into CASSSFTSGTITGELFF.

This clonotype was counted only a few times. The chain uses TRBV20-1 and TRBJ2-7, with 8 nucleotides matching TRBD1. CDR1 is DFQATT and CDR2 is SNEGSKA in the germline V gene (reference sequence). This CDR3 is built from 16 residues. The V and J ends lost 0 bases and 7 bases, in that order; junction bases with no gene match: 14. CDR3 coding DNA: TGCAGTGCTAGAGATGGGATTCGGACAGGGCGAGGAGAGCAGTACTTC. This gives the protein CSARDGIRTGRGEQYF.

The table lists this clonotype with many counts. The rearrangement joins TRBV5-6 to TRBJ2-2, with a tentative D call TRBD1 (5 bases). CDR1 and CDR2 (germline): SGHDT, YYEEEE. The CDR3 has 15 residues. The V gene lost 0 bases and the J gene lost 2 bases, with 8 bases spanning the gap. The CDR3 here is CASSLAWTNTGELFF. In DNA form, the CDR3 reads TGTGCCAGCAGCTTGGCCTGGACAAACACCGGGGAGCTGTTTTTT. Drawing the rest from reference TRBV5-6 and TRBJ2-2, the complete variable domain is DAGVTQSPTHLIKTRGQQVTLRCSPKSGHDTVSWYQQALGQGPQFIFQYYEEEERQRGNFPDRFSGHQFPNYSSELNVNALLLGDSALYLCASSLAWTNTGELFFGEGSRLTVL.

The chain combines TRBV29-1 with TRBJ1-1; 10 nucleotides align to TRBD1. From germline, CDR1 is SQVTM and CDR2 ANQGSEA. The CDR3 extends over 14 amino acids. V was clipped by 5 bases and J by 5 bases; unmatched bases: 8. The CDR3 region is CSVHRTGGGTEAFF. CDR3 in DNA: TGCAGCGTTCACAGGACAGGGGGGGGGACTGAAGCTTTCTTT.

This clonotype has just a few counts. The V call is TRBV19, the J call TRBJ1-1; 7 positions agree with TRBD1. This CDR3 region has 14 residues. Germline V CDR1 and CDR2: LNHDA, SQIVND (reference sequence). Losses at the gene ends were 6 bases for V and 0 bases for J; bases not matched to a gene: 4. The CDR3 DNA follows: TGTGCCAGTAGCGAGGGACAGTTGAACACTGAAGCTTTCTTT. As protein: CASSEGQLNTEAFF.

This clonotype was found a few times. The chain has TRBV7-2 and TRBJ2-7; the match to TRBD1 covers 7 bases. CDR3 length: 14 amino acids. CDR1 and CDR2 (germline): SGHTA, FQGNSA. Germline trimming cut 6 bases from V and 5 bases from J; bases unmatched to any gene: 10. CDR3 protein: CASSPGQVQDEQYF. In DNA, the CDR3 is TGTGCCAGCAGTCCAGGACAGGTCCAGGACGAGCAGTACTTC.

This clonotype was counted at least ten times. The chain joins TRBV7-8 to TRBJ2-5; D remains unclear. The CDR3 is 12 residues long. Germline assignment: CDR1 SGHVS and CDR2 FQNEAQ. V was cut by 5 bases and J by 4 bases, with 8 bases left in between. The CDR3 here is CASSGARETQYF. The CDR3 DNA sequence: TGTGCCAGCAGCGGAGCCAGAGAGACCCAGTACTTC.

This sequence joins TRBV5-1 and TRBJ1-1, with TRBD1 matching over 8 bases. V lost 3 bases to trimming and J lost 4 bases; unmatched junction nucleotides: 8. Germline V gene sequence: CDR1 SGHRS, CDR2 YFSETQ. The length of the CDR3 is 15 residues. CDR3 coding DNA: TGCGCCAGCAGCTCTGGACAGGGAAGCTCCACTGAAGCTTTCTTT. Translation gives CASSSGQGSSTEAFF.

Ten or more counts support this clonotype. This chain connects TRBV28 to TRBJ1-5; D is unresolved. The CDR3 loop spans 11 amino acids. Germline CDR1 MDHEN, CDR2 SYDVKM. Trimming cost V 5 bases and J 4 bases, with 3 bases left between them. The CDR3 loop reads CASSGNQPQHF. The CDR3 DNA is TGTGCCAGCAGTGGAAATCAGCCCCAGCATTTT.

In this sample, this clonotype turned up many times. The CDR3 region is CSARDHQGSPLHF. In DNA form, the CDR3 reads TGCAGTGCTAGAGATCATCAGGGTTCACCCCTCCACTTT. The gene calls are TRBV20-1 and TRBJ1-6; a weak D match, TRBD1 (5 bases). Trimming pared 0 bases from V and 9 bases from J, leaving 9 bases between. CDR3 length: 13 residues. CDR1 and CDR2 from the germline V gene are DFQATT and SNEGSKA (reference sequence).

The rearrangement uses TRBV7-3 and TRBJ2-5; 8 bases match TRBD2. Germline CDR1 and CDR2: SGHTA and FQGTGA. The length of the CDR3 is 16 residues. The junction had 11 bases not matched to a gene; V was cut back by 6 bases and J by 2 bases. DNA of the CDR3: TGTGCCAGCAGGTCGTCTGACACTAGCGGTCAAGAGACCCAGTACTTC. It encodes CASRSSDTSGQETQYF. Based on the CDR3 plus reference TRBV7-3 and TRBJ2-5, the full variable domain is GAGVSQTPSNKVTEKGKYVELRCDPISGHTALYWYRQSLGQGPEFLIYFQGTGAADDSGLPNDRFFAVRPEGSVSTLKIQRTERGDSAVYLCASRSSDTSGQETQYFGPGTRLLVL.